This TCR beta chain was profiled in a study of blood T cells in healthy people across ages. This CDR3 has 19 amino acids. Trimming took 3 bases from V and 2 from J, leaving 25 bases between them. About this clonotype: Its target is unknown.

Then a second PCR, running about 6 to 12 cycles, was carried out with a sample-barcoded 5' primer and a J-beta primer mix. Every cDNA was tagged by a template-switch adaptor with 12 random nucleotides. Via MiXCR, TCRdb re-called the 5' RACE reads, giving one row per CDR3 protein. The sample has some 1.8 million distinct CDR3 sequences; approximately 39% are singletons. Study conclusions and caveats: Fewer expanded clones and more diversity marked long-lived versus aged donors.

Per sample, extraction of total RNA gave at least 6 micrograms in every case. The sequence came from a human donor in good health. The sample was blood. The genes are TRBV12-3 or TRBV12-4 and TRBJ1-1; D is perhaps TRBD1 (6 bases). The DNA for the CDR3 is TGTGCCAGCAGTTTGGCGCAGTTAAGCAGGGGACAACCAAACACTGAAGCTTTCTTT. Translation gives CASSLAQLSRGQPNTEAFF.